These 9 T cell receptor beta chains share one sample of origin, sequenced in a study of glioma-infiltrating T cells after dendritic cell vaccination (dated by TCRdb to the mid-2010s). What the time point label conveys for this sample: after dendritic cell vaccination, including at tumor progression/relapse. Library preparation was by the immunoSEQ multiplex PCR assay. TCRdb stores this immuneACCESS table with in-frame sequences only. Part of the clones is absent; in the studies checked, under half of the shortfall reflects unresolved V genes, and no reason is known for the rest. In all, the sample holds almost 90,000 clones, and over 80% of those were seen once. The ten biggest clones cover under 7% of the sample. Sequencing used blood, obtained after dendritic cell vaccination. The receptor set was obtained from a human donor with glioblastoma.

The chain links TRBV25-1 to TRBJ2-1; D unresolved. Germline V CDR1 and CDR2: MGHDK, SYGVNS. V was pared by 2 bases and J by 7 bases, with 18 bases between. CDR3 length equals 16 residues. In DNA, the CDR3 is TGTGCCAGCAGTGAACCCCGACTCCAGCCTGGGAATGAGCAGTTCTTC. Translating it yields CASSEPRLQPGNEQFF.

The chain employs TRBV4-1 and TRBJ2-7; D possibly corresponds to TRBD1 (6 bases). Germline loops: CDR1 MGHRA, CDR2 YSYEKL. Trimming took off 1 base at V and 2 bases at J, with 9 bases between the two ends. The length of the CDR3 is 14 residues. The CDR3 loop reads CASSQADSPYEQYF. DNA for the CDR3: TGCGCCAGCAGCCAAGCGGACAGCCCCTACGAGCAGTACTTC.

The CDR3 bases are TGTGCCAGCAGCTCTCTTCTCTACGAGCAGTACTTC. Translation: CASSSLLYEQYF. The chain combines TRBV11-2 with TRBJ2-7; no definite D call. CDR3 length equals 12 residues. Germline values: CDR1 SGHAT, CDR2 FQNNGV. Trimming shortened V by 4 bases and J by 3 bases, and 7 bases separated the two germline ends. Filled out from reference TRBV11-2 and TRBJ2-7, the complete variable domain reads EAGVAQSPRYKIIEKRQSVAFWCNPISGHATLYWYQQILGQGPKLLIQFQNNGVVDDSQLPKDRFSAERLKGVDSTLKIQPAKLEDSAVYLCASSSLLYEQYFGPGTRLTVT.

The gene calls are TRBV5-1 and TRBJ1-1; unclear D gene. Germline CDR1 reads SGHRS; CDR2 reads YFSETQ. The CDR3 totals 13 residues. Trimming left V 3 bases short and J 1 base short, with 7 bases between. The CDR3 nucleotides are TGCGCCAGCAGCTGGGCAGAGAACACTGAAGCTTTCTTT. It codes for CASSWAENTEAFF.

The chain recombines TRBV5-1 with TRBJ2-2; the match to TRBD1 covers 9 bases. J lost 6 bases, V lost 4 bases, and 7 bases had no gene match. Looked up from germline, CDR1 is SGHRS and CDR2 is YFSETQ. CDR3 length: 15 amino acids. The CDR3 sequence is CASSLGQGQAGELFF. The DNA for the CDR3 is TGCGCCAGCAGCCTTGGACAGGGGCAGGCCGGGGAGCTGTTTTTT.

J is TRBJ2-7 and V is TRBV29-1; 8 bases line up with TRBD1. Germline CDR1 and CDR2: SQVTM and ANQGSEA. The CDR3 covers 12 residues. Trimming at V came to 6 bases and at J to 4 bases, leaving 5 bases not matched to a gene. The CDR3 reads CSVGQERYEQYF. For the CDR3, the DNA is TGCAGCGTGGGACAGGAGAGATACGAGCAGTACTTC.

The genes are TRBV7-6 and TRBJ1-1, with 7 bases identical to TRBD1. V was clipped by 5 bases and J by 5 bases; unmatched bases: 5. Germline V gene lookup returns CDR1 SGHVS and CDR2 FNYEAQ. This CDR3 region has 13 residues. Here the CDR3 reads CASSQGGGTEAFF. The CDR3 DNA reads TGTGCCAGCAGCCAAGGGGGCGGGACTGAAGCTTTCTTT.

V gene TRBV18 combines with J gene TRBJ1-1, with a weak D call TRBD1 (5 bases). CDR1 and CDR2 (germline): KGHSH, LQKENI. This CDR3 spans 15 amino acids. V lost 3 bases to trimming and J lost 3 bases, with 14 bases between them. The CDR3 here is CASSPGGGGDTEAFF. Written as DNA, the CDR3 is TGTGCCAGCTCACCGGGTGGTGGGGGGGACACTGAAGCTTTCTTT.

The chain carries TRBV5-4 and TRBJ1-2, with 8 bases that match TRBD1. With 5 bases clipped from V and 4 bases from J, the junction kept 7 bases outside the gene matches. The V gene's germline CDR1 is SGHNT and CDR2 YYREEE (reference sequence). The CDR3 runs to 14 residues. CDR3 nucleotides: TGTGCCAGCAGTGCCGGACAGGGAGGCTATGGCTACACCTTC. Amino acids: CASSAGQGGYGYTF.